The entry that follows covers one T cell receptor (beta chain) sequence. Its antigen is not known. Described time point: roughly 11-day in vitro stimulation with candidate neoantigen peptide 5. This sample is drawn from a study of PD-1 blockade in mismatch repair-deficient tumors. Here immunoSEQ multiplex PCR was the method, and the copy in TCRdb shows in-frame clones only, minus some. The top ten hold 10% to 11% of the sample, which has over 14,000 clones, about four fifths seen once. This sequence was found in an adult with mismatch repair-deficient cancer. Sample: cells cultured in vitro, taken from a patient treated with pembrolizumab.

CDR3 nucleotide sequence: TGTGCCAGCAGCGCGGTTCGTGTACAAAGTCGGGCCAACGTCCTGACTTTC. It yields the protein CASSAVRVQSRANVLTF. V and J are TRBV12-1 and TRBJ2-6; TRBD2, as called in the table, went unchecked against the DNA. TRBV12-1 is deemed a pseudogene. The CDR3 is 17 residues long.